Listed below are T cell receptor beta chains from one sample, sequenced in a study of blood T cell repertoires in COVID-19. This table comes from immunoSEQ multiplex PCR, and its TCRdb copy is limited to in-frame clones, with some not included. The table has about 200,000 clones, around 83% seen once. Sample: peripheral blood. The source is a woman older than 75 with acute or convalescent COVID-19. CDR3s include the opening cysteine and the closing phenylalanine or tryptophan. D genes are given only for firm matches. Clone size is given for some rows only: seen once, a few or many times, or a class if the clone is expanded.

D	V	size	J	DNA	CDR3
NA	TRBV28	once	TRBJ1-2	TGTGCCAGCAGCCTTCAGCGGGGAGCTGGCTACACCTTC	CASSLQRGAGYTF
NA	TRBV19	NA	TRBJ2-4	TGTGCCAGTAGTATTCAGCAGGAAATTCAGTACTTC	CASSIQQEIQYF
NA	TRBV6-5	NA	TRBJ2-1	TGTGCCAGCAGTTACGGGGGCCTGGAGAATGAGCAGTTCTTC	CASSYGGLENEQFF
TRBD1	TRBV5-6	NA	TRBJ1-2	TGTGCCAGCAGCCGCCGGGCCGGGACAGGGATAGGATATGGCTACACCTTC	CASSRRAGTGIGYGYTF
NA	TRBV28	few	TRBJ1-5	TGTGCCAGCTCATCGGTGGGGCGCCAGCCCCAGCATTTT	CASSSVGRQPQHF
NA	TRBV7-9	once	TRBJ1-1	TGTGCCAGCAGCCGGACTCAGTGGGGCACTGAAGCTTTCTTT	CASSRTQWGTEAFF
NA	TRBV2	NA	TRBJ1-4	TGTGCCAGCAGTCGGGGGTTAACTAATGAAAAACTGTTTTTT	CASSRGLTNEKLFF
TRBD2	TRBV13	NA	TRBJ2-3	TGTGCCAGCAGCTTATATAGCGGGAGGGACACAGATACGCAGTATTTT	CASSLYSGRDTDTQYF
TRBD2	TRBV7-3	NA	TRBJ2-5	TGTGCCAGCAGCTTAAACCCAGCGGGAGAAAAGACCCAGTACTTC	CASSLNPAGEKTQYF
NA	TRBV30	once	TRBJ1-1	TGTGCCTGGCAGAACCAGGGGATAACTGAAGCTTTCTTT	CAWQNQGITEAFF
NA	TRBV27	NA	TRBJ1-1	TGTGCCAGCAGACAGGACCTGACGAGTACGACGAACACTGAAGCTTTCTTT	CASRQDLTSTTNTEAFF
NA	TRBV5-1	NA	TRBJ2-1	TGCGCCAGCAGCCTTCGCGGCTACAATGAGCAGTTCTTC	CASSLRGYNEQFF
NA	TRBV27	NA	TRBJ2-1	TGTGCCAGCAGTTTGATCGGGACAATTTCCTACAATGAGCAGTTCTTC	CASSLIGTISYNEQFF
NA	TRBV18	NA	TRBJ1-2	TGTGCCAGCTCACCGCGGGGGGAAAACTATGGCTACACCTTC	CASSPRGENYGYTF
NA	TRBV6-2/TRBV6-3	NA	TRBJ2-3	TGTGCCAGCAGTTACACCCCGGGAGATACGCAGTATTTT	CASSYTPGDTQYF
NA	TRBV12-3/TRBV12-4	NA	TRBJ1-1	TGTGCCAGCAGTTTATTGAGGGTCGTGGCTTTCTTT	CASSLLRVVAFF
NA	TRBV28	NA	TRBJ1-5	TGTGCCAGCAGTTTAGGCCAGGTCAGAAATCAGCCCCAGCATTTT	CASSLGQVRNQPQHF
TRBD1	TRBV30	NA	TRBJ2-7	TGTGCCTGGAGTCGAGGACAGGGCAGCGAGCAGTACTTC	CAWSRGQGSEQYF
NA	TRBV7-2	NA	TRBJ2-7	TGTGCCAGCAGCTTAGTTATGACTGGCTACGAGCAGTACTTC	CASSLVMTGYEQYF
TRBD1	TRBV2	NA	TRBJ1-5	TGTGCCAGCAGTGTTGGACAGGGCGGTCAGCCCCAGCATTTT	CASSVGQGGQPQHF
NA	TRBV18	NA	TRBJ1-5	TGTGCCAGCTCACCGGCGGGTAGTGATCAGCCCCAGCATTTT	CASSPAGSDQPQHF
NA	TRBV7-9	once	TRBJ2-2	TGTGCCAGCACCAACCTAGGGGGAGTCACCGGGGAGCTGTTTTTT	CASTNLGGVTGELFF
NA	TRBV15	NA	TRBJ2-2	TGTGCCACCAGCACTAGCGTTTACACCGGGGAGCTGTTTTTT	CATSTSVYTGELFF
NA	TRBV12-1	NA	TRBJ1-4	TGTGCCAGCAGCTTTGCGCGCACGACTAATGAAAAACTGTTTTTT	CASSFARTTNEKLFF
NA	TRBV5-1	NA	TRBJ1-3	TGCGCCAGCAGCAAGGAGGGTAACACCATATATTTT	CASSKEGNTIYF
NA	TRBV5-1	NA	TRBJ2-7	TGCGCCAGCAGGACGCAAACAGGGTCACGCTACGAGCAGTACTTC	CASRTQTGSRYEQYF
NA	TRBV24-1	NA	TRBJ1-4	TGTGCCACCAGTGATGAGTGGTATAATGAAAAACTGTTTTTT	CATSDEWYNEKLFF
TRBD1	TRBV6-5	NA	TRBJ1-2	TGTGCCAGCAGTTACAGGGTAGACAGGGCCTATGGCTACACCTTC	CASSYRVDRAYGYTF
NA	TRBV5-1	NA	TRBJ1-1	TGCGCCAGCAGCTTGGTTACAGGGACCATGAACACTGAAGCTTTCTTT	CASSLVTGTMNTEAFF
NA	TRBV4-1	NA	TRBJ1-2	TGCGCCAGCAGCCAAGTCATTGGCGGGGGCAACTATGGCTACACCTTC	CASSQVIGGGNYGYTF
NA	TRBV2	NA	TRBJ1-5	TGTGCCAGCGCCCCCTGGGACTCTAGCAATCAGCCCCAGCATTTT	CASAPWDSSNQPQHF
NA	TRBV5-6	NA	TRBJ2-7	TGTGCCAGCTCATTGGTACCCGGTCGCCACGAGCAGTACTTC	CASSLVPGRHEQYF
NA	TRBV7-2	NA	TRBJ1-6	TGTGCCAGCAGCTTGGGGGGGGCATATTCACCCCTCCACTTT	CASSLGGAYSPLHF
TRBD1	TRBV12-3/TRBV12-4	few	TRBJ1-5	TGTGCCAGCAAAGGGACAGCTTATCAGCCCCAGCATTTT	CASKGTAYQPQHF
NA	TRBV28	NA	TRBJ2-4	TGTGCCAGCAGTACCGGAAACATTCAGTACTTC	CASSTGNIQYF
NA	TRBV5-1	once	TRBJ1-1	TGCGCCAGCAGCTTGGTACAGGGCCCCATGAACACTGAAGCTTTCTTT	CASSLVQGPMNTEAFF
TRBD2	TRBV7-9	NA	TRBJ2-1	TGTGCCAGCAGCTTAGCGCGAGGGCGCGGGAGCTCCTACAATGAGCAGTTCTTC	CASSLARGRGSSYNEQFF
NA	TRBV25-1	NA	TRBJ1-1	TGTGCCAGCAGTGACCTACAGACCCTGAACACTGAAGCTTTCTTT	CASSDLQTLNTEAFF
NA	TRBV19	NA	TRBJ2-3	TGTGCCAGTAGCCGACCCCTGAAGGGGAGGACAGATACGCAGTATTTT	CASSRPLKGRTDTQYF
NA	TRBV2	NA	TRBJ1-2	TGTGCCACCGAAGGGGCTTTGACGCTTGGTGGGGGCTACACCTTC	CATEGALTLGGGYTF
TRBD1	TRBV5-4	once	TRBJ1-1	TGTGCCAGCAGCTCCGGACAGGGGGCGGCTTGGGGGCGGGTAGCTTTCTTT	CASSSGQGAAWGRVAFF
NA	TRBV18	NA	TRBJ2-7	TGTGCCAGCTCACGACAGGGAGGAACCTACGAGCAGTACTTC	CASSRQGGTYEQYF
TRBD2	TRBV7-3	few	TRBJ2-7	TGTGCCAGCAGCTCGACTAGCGGGAGTCGAGAGCAGTACTTC	CASSSTSGSREQYF
NA	TRBV6-5	NA	TRBJ2-1	TGTGCCAGCAGTTACTCTTCGGGAACCCCCTACAATGAGCAGTTCTTC	CASSYSSGTPYNEQFF
NA	TRBV15	NA	TRBJ1-5	TGTGCCACCAGCAACAATAGGGGATATAGCAATCAGCCCCAGCATTTT	CATSNNRGYSNQPQHF
TRBD1	TRBV7-3	NA	TRBJ2-7	TGTGCCAGCAGCTTCGGACAGGGATACGAGCAGTACTTC	CASSFGQGYEQYF
NA	TRBV7-2	NA	TRBJ2-7	TGTGCCAGCAGCTCCAAGGGGTCCCTCGAGCAGTACTTC	CASSSKGSLEQYF
TRBD1	TRBV2	NA	TRBJ1-5	TGTGCCAGCAGCCTGCCCGGGACAGGGGAGGGGCCCCAGCATTTT	CASSLPGTGEGPQHF
NA	TRBV20-1	NA	TRBJ1-2	TGCAGTGCCAGTGGTGACAGTGTCACGTATGGCTACACCTTC	CSASGDSVTYGYTF